This is a list of T cell receptor beta chains from one sample in a study of T cells in Graves' hyperthyroidism and ophthalmopathy. TCRdb reprocessed the multiplex PCR reads with MiXCR, giving one entry per CDR3 protein. The sample contains about 420,000 distinct CDR3 sequences, roughly an eighth of which appear only once. Specimen: blood. These receptors all come from a woman aged 18-29 years with Graves' hyperthyroidism. Both conserved end residues are part of each CDR3. Fields, in order: J gene, V gene, clone size, CDR3 length, D gene, CDR3 DNA, CDR3 protein. The D gene is left open where the match is weak. Part of the rows lack a size; the others show once, few, many or a class for expanded clones.

>TRBJ2-1|TRBV19|NA|16|TRBD2
TGTGCCAGTAGTACTCTAGCGGGAGGGCCGTCCAATGAGCAGTTCTTC
CASSTLAGGPSNEQFF
>TRBJ1-4|TRBV5-4|NA|17|NA
TGTGCCAGCAGCCTCGGGGGCTCCGCAGCAACTAATGAAAAACTGTTTTTT
CASSLGGSAATNEKLFF
>TRBJ1-2|TRBV3-1|many|15|NA
TGTGCCAGCAGCCCAAGGGACATCAGTTTTCGGGGCTACACCTTC
CASSPRDISFRGYTF
>TRBJ2-2|TRBV2|NA|14|NA
TGTGCCAGCATGAGCAACGCGAACACCGGGGAGCTGTTTTTT
CASMSNANTGELFF
>TRBJ2-4|TRBV12-3/TRBV12-4|NA|20|TRBD2
TGTGCCAGCAGTCCCAGGCGGGGGGGGCTAACGAAAGTGGCCAAAAACATTCAGCACTTC
CASSPRRGGLTKVAKNIQHF
>TRBJ2-7|TRBV11-3|NA|15|TRBD1
TGTGCCAGCAGTCCGTGGACAGGGATCGCCTACGAGCAGTACTTC
CASSPWTGIAYEQYF
>TRBJ1-2|TRBV3-1|few|16|TRBD1
TGTGCCAGCAGCCAAGTACCGGGACAGCTAGTCTTGGGCTACACCTTC
CASSQVPGQLVLGYTF
>TRBJ2-1|TRBV7-2|many|18|TRBD2
TGTGCCAGCAGCTCCCTGACTAGCGGGAGAATCTCCTACAATGAGCAGTTCTTC
CASSSLTSGRISYNEQFF
>TRBJ1-4|TRBV12-3/TRBV12-4|NA|15|NA
TGTGCCAGCAGTCTCACCGGTGGGGGTAGTGAAAAACTGTTTTTT
CASSLTGGGSEKLFF
>TRBJ1-3|TRBV3-1|few|12|NA
TGTGCCAGCAGCCCCTCTGGAAGCACCATATATTTT
CASSPSGSTIYF
>TRBJ2-5|TRBV6-5|many|17|TRBD1
TGTGCCAGCAGTTACTCGACAGGGTGGGATAGTAGGGAGACCCAGTACTTC
CASSYSTGWDSRETQYF